This TCR beta chain emerged from a study of blood T cell repertoires in COVID-19. Clones were sequenced by immunoSEQ multiplex PCR, and TCRdb holds only the in-frame ones, with some missing. The sample contains hundreds of thousands of clones, more than 80% of which appear only once. The CDR3 extends over 14 amino acids. V was trimmed by 3 bases and J by 5 bases, leaving 12 bases between them. CDR1 and CDR2 (germline): KGHDR, SFDVKD. The clonotype was recovered from a woman between 18 and 29 years old with acute or convalescent COVID-19. The source material was peripheral blood. The chain is built from TRBV24-1 and TRBJ1-2, with D unresolved. The CDR3, as DNA: TGTGCCACCAGTGATGGGTTCCCGGGGTATGGCTACACCTTC. As protein: CATSDGFPGYGYTF.